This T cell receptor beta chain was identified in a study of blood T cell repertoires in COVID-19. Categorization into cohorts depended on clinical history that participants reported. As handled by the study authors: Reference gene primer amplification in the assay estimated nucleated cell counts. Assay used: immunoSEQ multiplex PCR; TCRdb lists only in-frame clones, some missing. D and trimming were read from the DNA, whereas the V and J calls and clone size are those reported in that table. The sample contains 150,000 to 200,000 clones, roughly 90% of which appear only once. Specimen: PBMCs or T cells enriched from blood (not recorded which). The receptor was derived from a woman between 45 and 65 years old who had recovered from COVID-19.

The CDR3: CASSALGTSGGYTF. CDR3 sequence (DNA): TGTGCCAGCAGTGCTCTCGGGACTTCGGGTGGCTACACCTTC. This sequence joins TRBV27 and TRBJ1-2, with D possibly matching TRBD1 (5 bases). From germline, CDR1 is MNHEY and CDR2 SMNVEV (reference sequence). The CDR3 has 14 residues. The V gene lost 5 bases and the J gene lost 7 bases, with 17 bases spanning the gap.